Below are 19 T cell receptor beta chains sequenced from a single sample in a study of blood T cells in healthy people across ages. Alongside a J-beta primer mix, a sample-barcoded 5' primer served in a second PCR lasting roughly 6 to 11 cycles. TCRdb reprocessed the 5' RACE reads via MiXCR and lists one record per CDR3 protein. The data hold over 1,500,000 distinct CDR3 sequences, with about two fifths observed a single time. Sequenced sample: blood. The source of these receptors is a human donor in good health.

Concerning this clonotype itself: The junction departs from germline at one end; a sequencing error may be responsible. V gene TRBV25-1 combines with J gene TRBJ1-2, with D tentatively TRBD1 (5 bases). This CDR3 contains 15 residues. Germline-derived CDR1 and CDR2 are MGHDK and SYGVNS. CDR3 in DNA: TGTGCCAGCAGTGGACAGAGGTGGTCTTGGTATGGCCACACCTTC. Translated, it gives CASSGQRWSWYGHTF.

V usage is TRBV3-1 and J usage is TRBJ2-1; D possibly corresponds to TRBD2 (5 bases). This CDR3 comprises 15 residues. V was shortened by 5 bases and J by 6 bases, with 17 bases between the two germline ends. Looked up from germline, CDR1 is LGHDT and CDR2 is YNNKEL (reference sequence). The chain's CDR3 is CASSKPGKVGNEQFF. DNA for the CDR3: TGTGCCAGCAGCAAACCGGGAAAAGTGGGCAATGAGCAGTTCTTC.

This clonotype showed up just a few times. The V gene is TRBV3-1, the J gene TRBJ1-2, with 10 nucleotides matching TRBD1. This CDR3 spans 16 amino acids. CDR1 and CDR2 (germline): LGHDT, YNNKEL (reference sequence). Losses at the gene ends were 3 bases for V and 2 bases for J; bases not matched to a gene: 6. This CDR3 is CASSHQGGQGNYGYTF. The CDR3 DNA reads TGTGCCAGCAGCCACCAAGGGGGACAGGGGAACTATGGCTACACCTTC.

Concerning this clonotype itself: A read error may produce the germline difference seen at one junction end. The chain links TRBV6-6 to TRBJ2-4; D uncertain. Germline V gives CDR1 MNHNY, CDR2 SVGAGI (reference sequence). The CDR3 loop spans 14 amino acids. CDR3 amino acids: CTSSYSDGKNIQYF. The CDR3 nucleotides read TGTACCAGCAGTTACTCGGACGGAAAAAACATTCAGTACTTC.

The chain links TRBV20-1 to TRBJ2-2; D may be TRBD2 (5 bases). Germline CDR1 is DFQATT and CDR2 is SNEGSKA (reference sequence). The germline V and J ends were trimmed by 0 bases and 8 bases, with 19 bases remaining between them. The length of the CDR3 is 16 residues. The CDR3 loop reads CSARDYKRESVGELFF. CDR3 DNA sequence: TGCAGTGCTAGAGATTATAAGAGGGAATCAGTGGGGGAGCTGTTTTTT.

This clonotype turned up a few times. The chain recombines TRBV10-3 with TRBJ2-5, with D perhaps matching TRBD2 (6 bases). V gave up 4 bases and J gave up 5 bases, with 23 bases separating them. Germline loops: CDR1 ENHRY, CDR2 SYGVKD. The CDR3 length is 17 residues. This CDR3 is CAISATQQSGRRETQYF. The CDR3 region has the DNA TGTGCCATCAGTGCCACCCAACAGAGCGGGCGACGGGAGACCCAGTACTTC.

The chain has TRBV28 and TRBJ2-1; TRBD1 agrees at 8 bases. Germline-derived CDR1 and CDR2 are MDHEN and SYDVKM. The CDR3 extends over 14 amino acids. Trimming removed 7 bases from V and 4 bases from J; junction bases left unmatched: 6. The CDR3 DNA reads TGTGCCAGCACCACAGGGGGTGTATACAATGAGCAGTTCTTC. Encoded protein: CASTTGGVYNEQFF.

This clonotype was seen a few times. The chain couples TRBV7-3 to TRBJ2-7; possibly TRBD2 for D (6 bases). Trimming stripped 3 bases from V and 7 bases from J, with 13 bases between. Germline V gives CDR1 SGHTA, CDR2 FQGTGA. The CDR3 spans 13 residues. CDR3 sequence: CASSFSGAGEQYF. The CDR3 DNA reads as TGTGCCAGCAGCTTCTCCGGGGCGGGAGAGCAGTACTTC.

This clonotype was counted only a few times. The J gene is TRBJ2-7, the V gene TRBV9; D not certain. The CDR3 length is 14 residues. The ends were cut back, 4 bases at V and 2 bases at J, with 13 bases in the middle. Germline lookup yields CDR1 SGDLS and CDR2 YYNGEE. Written as DNA, the CDR3 is TGTGCCAGCAGCCTTAGTGACACACCCTACGAGCAGTACTTC. It encodes CASSLSDTPYEQYF.

The gene calls are TRBV9 and TRBJ2-3; no clear D. The ends were cut back, 4 bases at V and 5 bases at J, with 11 bases in the middle. Germline values: CDR1 SGDLS, CDR2 YYNGEE. This CDR3 spans 13 amino acids. The chain's CDR3 is CASSPTVGDTQYF. CDR3 nucleotides: TGTGCCAGCAGCCCTACCGTCGGAGATACGCAGTATTTT.

V gene TRBV5-5 combines with J gene TRBJ1-2, with unresolved D. Trimming removed 4 bases at V and 5 bases at J, with 15 bases between. Germline V gene sequence: CDR1 SGHKS, CDR2 YYEKEE (reference sequence). The CDR3 has 14 amino acids. CDR3 sequence: CASSSPDGEYGYTF. The CDR3 nucleotides are TGTGCCAGCAGCAGTCCCGACGGGGAGTATGGCTACACCTTC.

This clonotype appeared a few times. The chain has TRBV25-1 and TRBJ2-7; 9 bases are a match to TRBD1. J was trimmed by 3 bases and V by 3 bases; bases with no gene match: 15. Germline V gene data show CDR1 as MGHDK and CDR2 as SYGVNS. This CDR3 has 18 amino acids. The CDR3 bases are TGTGCCAGCAGTGACGGGACAGGGTACCGGTTCATCAACTACGAGCAGTACTTC. Encoded protein: CASSDGTGYRFINYEQYF.

As regards this clonotype: This may be a read error, as it is one base from a much larger clone. The V and J genes are TRBV6-5 and TRBJ2-4, with 9 bases aligning to TRBD1. Germline V gives CDR1 MNHEY, CDR2 SVGAGI. The CDR3 covers 15 residues. The CDR3: CASSGQGRAKDIQYF. CDR3 sequence (DNA): TGTGCCAGCAGCGGACAGGGGCGAGCCAAAGACATTCAGTACTTC.

The gene calls are TRBV7-6 and TRBJ1-1, with D tentatively TRBD1 (5 bases). The CDR3 has 13 residues. Trimming took off 5 bases at V and 6 bases at J, with 13 bases between the two ends. The germline gives CDR1 SGHVS, CDR2 FNYEAQ. The CDR3 nucleotides read TGTGCCAGCAGCCCCCCCCTGGGGCCTGAAGCTTTCTTT. Translation gives CASSPPLGPEAFF.

The chain is built from TRBV27 and TRBJ2-1; 7 nucleotides agree with TRBD2. The V gene's germline CDR1 is MNHEY and CDR2 SMNVEV (reference sequence). The CDR3 spans 15 residues. The V segment lost 6 bases and the J segment 7 bases; nucleotides outside the gene matches: 12. In DNA form, the CDR3 reads TGTGCCAGCAGCCTTGCGGGAGACCCAAATAATGAGCAGTTCTTC. Its protein is CASSLAGDPNNEQFF.

V usage is TRBV2 and J usage is TRBJ2-3, with unresolved D. V was trimmed by 1 base and J by 5 bases, leaving 7 bases between them. This CDR3 spans 13 amino acids. Germline V gene sequence: CDR1 SNHLY, CDR2 FYNNEI. The CDR3 here is CASSEEREDTQYF. In DNA form, the CDR3 reads TGTGCCAGCAGTGAAGAAAGGGAAGATACGCAGTATTTT.

The chain links TRBV5-1 to TRBJ2-3; D unresolved. CDR3 length equals 17 residues. CDR1 is SGHRS, CDR2 YFSETQ, per germline. V lost 3 bases and J 0 bases, leaving 17 bases between the germline ends. The CDR3 here is CASSSGRTSTSTDTQYF. The CDR3 nucleotides read TGCGCCAGCAGCTCTGGACGGACCTCCACCAGCACAGATACGCAGTATTTT. Full variable domain (missing parts from reference TRBV5-1 and TRBJ2-3): KAGVTQTPRYLIKTRGQQVTLSCSPISGHRSVSWYQQTPGQGLQFLFEYFSETQRNKGNFPGRFSGRQFSNSRSEMNVSTLELGDSALYLCASSSGRTSTSTDTQYFGPGTRLTVL.

The rearrangement joins TRBV6-2 or TRBV6-3 to TRBJ2-1; 9 bases are a match to TRBD2. Germline CDR1 MNHEY, CDR2 SVGEGT. V lost 7 bases and J lost 0; bases outside the gene matches: 10. This CDR3 contains 17 residues. Written as DNA, the CDR3 is TGTGCCAGCACTTCACGTCTAGCGGGGTTCTCCTACAATGAGCAGTTCTTC. Amino acids: CASTSRLAGFSYNEQFF.

V and J are TRBV6-2 or TRBV6-3 and TRBJ1-5, with D perhaps matching TRBD1 (6 bases). Trimming left V 4 bases short and J 0 bases short, with 16 bases between. The CDR3 is 17 amino acids. Germline V lookup: CDR1 MNHEY, CDR2 SVGEGT. As DNA, the CDR3 is TGTGCCAGCAGTTCGGGCAGGGGCCATTATAGCAATCAGCCCCAGCATTTT. Amino acid sequence: CASSSGRGHYSNQPQHF.